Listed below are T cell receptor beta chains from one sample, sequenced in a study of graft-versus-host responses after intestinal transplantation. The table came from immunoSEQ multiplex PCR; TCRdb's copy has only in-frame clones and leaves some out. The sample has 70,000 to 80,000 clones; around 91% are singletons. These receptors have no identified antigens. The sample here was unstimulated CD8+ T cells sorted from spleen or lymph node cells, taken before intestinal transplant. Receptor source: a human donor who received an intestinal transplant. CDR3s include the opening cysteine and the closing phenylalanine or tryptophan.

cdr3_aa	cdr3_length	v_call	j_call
CASSLAQGMDEKLFF	15	TRBV27	TRBJ1-4
CASRGLDEGVEQYF	14	TRBV2	TRBJ2-7
CASSLLQRDYGYTF	14	TRBV10-2	TRBJ1-2
CASSLDRGGGFYNEQFF	17	TRBV13	TRBJ2-1
CASSVGGGALYEQYF	15	TRBV9	TRBJ2-7
CASSTGLVAEQYF	13	TRBV13	TRBJ2-7
CAIRDGGAGELFF	13	TRBV10-3	TRBJ2-2
CAIRDRREAFF	11	TRBV19	TRBJ1-1
CASSFQDNYEQYF	13	TRBV7-6	TRBJ2-7
CASSLERTATYEQYF	15	TRBV5-1	TRBJ2-7
CASSYSSGDPYEQYF	15	TRBV6-5	TRBJ2-7
CASSVSVRDADGDEQFF	17	TRBV9	TRBJ2-1
CASSLGQATYEQYF	14	TRBV5-1	TRBJ2-7
CASAEGHGSGNTIYF	15	TRBV5-1	TRBJ1-3
CASSSGALDPTEAFF	15	TRBV10-2	TRBJ1-1
CASSPTGPYGYTF	13	TRBV7-9	TRBJ1-2
CASSQVQENYGYTF	14	TRBV4-1	TRBJ1-2
CASSVASGGIYEQYF	15	TRBV9	TRBJ2-7
CASTPRDFTNTDTQYF	16	TRBV13	TRBJ2-3
CASRGGQDPYEQYF	14	TRBV11-2	TRBJ2-7
CASSYRGSGNTIYF	14	TRBV13	TRBJ1-3
CASSPRGGANNEQFF	15	TRBV11-3	TRBJ2-1
CASSSGGAGNTIYF	14	TRBV9	TRBJ1-3
CASSTGQSPHNEQFF	15	TRBV7-3	TRBJ2-1
CASSRRDREPGELFF	15	TRBV18	TRBJ2-2
CASSVGGKSGPDYEQYF	17	TRBV9	TRBJ2-7
CASSPGGSGNEQFF	14	TRBV5-1	TRBJ2-1
CASSSRQMNTEAFF	14	TRBV13	TRBJ1-1
CATSTLTGIHPEAFF	15	TRBV15	TRBJ1-1
CADRDSTDTQYF	12	TRBV2	TRBJ2-3
CASSPREGNEQFF	13	TRBV14	TRBJ2-1
CASSLDDSPEQYF	13	TRBV5-1	TRBJ2-7
CASSGSRDWPENEQFF	16	TRBV9	TRBJ2-1
CSAAGGWTEAFF	12	TRBV29-1	TRBJ1-1
CASSQDPTVTSTDTQYF	17	TRBV4-2	TRBJ2-3
CASSSGQVEETQYF	14	TRBV11-2	TRBJ2-5
CASSNQGAGNTEAFF	15	TRBV7-9	TRBJ1-1
CASSWALQGSEQYF	14	TRBV5-6	TRBJ2-7